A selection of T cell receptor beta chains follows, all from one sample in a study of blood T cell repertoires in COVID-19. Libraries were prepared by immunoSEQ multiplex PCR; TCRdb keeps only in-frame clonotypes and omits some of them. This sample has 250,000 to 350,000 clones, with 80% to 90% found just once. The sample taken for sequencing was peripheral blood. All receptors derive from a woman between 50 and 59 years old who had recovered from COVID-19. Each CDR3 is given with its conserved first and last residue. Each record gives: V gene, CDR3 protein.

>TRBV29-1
CSVGGRFNYGYTF
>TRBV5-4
CASSLDRNTEAFF
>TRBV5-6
CASSLVGARTEAFF
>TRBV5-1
CASSPGLGDIQYF
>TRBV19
CASTDRGNQPQHF
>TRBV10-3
CAMRTSGRHEQFF
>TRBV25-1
CASSDTGGLSDTQYF
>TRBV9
CASSVSSSGVRGQETQYF
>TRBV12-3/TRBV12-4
CASSLSDEQFF
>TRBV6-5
CASSLAGGSYEQYF
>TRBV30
CAWTQGYEQYF
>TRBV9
CASSVDGQGRVEQYF
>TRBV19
CASSIPGHRGGGPQHF
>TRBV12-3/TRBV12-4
CASSLERSTEAFF
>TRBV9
CASSGGQNPNYGYTF
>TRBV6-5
CASDSRGNQPQHF
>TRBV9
CASDRGGGELFF
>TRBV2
CASSESNQPQHF
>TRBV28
CASSTQTGGKLFF
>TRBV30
CAWRKRGSLGTQYF
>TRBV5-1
CASSTTGDTTDTQYF
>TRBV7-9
CASSADRGSGNTIYF
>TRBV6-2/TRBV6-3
CASSFLASAGELFF
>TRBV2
CASSPGGSNTGELFF
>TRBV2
CASSKDRTVVPQHF
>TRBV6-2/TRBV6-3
CASSYSWTSGTYEQYF
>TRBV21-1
CASSNPGQGDDGYTF
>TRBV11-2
CASSSSGTGLGEQYF
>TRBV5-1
CASSLERQGASGTEAFF
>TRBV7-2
CASSLAHGLAGANEQFF
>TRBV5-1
CASSDTWGTDTQYF
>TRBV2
CASTGHETDYGYTF
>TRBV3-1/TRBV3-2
CASSQPAGDSYNEQFF
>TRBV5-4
CASSLGGALNEKLFF
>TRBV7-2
CASSFDGGPDTQYF
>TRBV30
CAWSVLQGSTGELFF
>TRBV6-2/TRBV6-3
CASSFWTGGHEQYF
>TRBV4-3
CASSPSTFFGTEAFF
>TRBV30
CAWSAIATNEKLFF
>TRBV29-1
CSVATGTGGTDTQYF
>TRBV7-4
CASSLEAVTGGGCSYEQYF
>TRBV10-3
CAIRPGQGLDEQYF
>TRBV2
CASSFGRVEYEQYF
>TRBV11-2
CASTHFGGKAGANVLTF
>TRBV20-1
CSARDRGSQYF
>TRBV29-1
CSAEQGTGDTEAFF
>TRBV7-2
CASSSAAREQYF
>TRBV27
CASSTLRAGRNYEQYF
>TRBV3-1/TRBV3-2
CASSQEGRSLLGPCNQPQHF
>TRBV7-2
CASSLARGLNPTQYF
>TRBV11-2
CASSLGLGQQKLFF
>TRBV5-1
CASSPTTGVTYEQYF
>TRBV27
CASSGQGYEQYF
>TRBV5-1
CASSFQSQGAYNEQFF
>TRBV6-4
CASSVLAGPYEQYF
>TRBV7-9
CASSLVGVPGYTF
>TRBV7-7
CASSLTGANTQYF
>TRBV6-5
CASRRQSTDTQYF
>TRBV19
CASSIEGTGIKTGANVLTF
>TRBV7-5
CARIRRDRYYEQYF